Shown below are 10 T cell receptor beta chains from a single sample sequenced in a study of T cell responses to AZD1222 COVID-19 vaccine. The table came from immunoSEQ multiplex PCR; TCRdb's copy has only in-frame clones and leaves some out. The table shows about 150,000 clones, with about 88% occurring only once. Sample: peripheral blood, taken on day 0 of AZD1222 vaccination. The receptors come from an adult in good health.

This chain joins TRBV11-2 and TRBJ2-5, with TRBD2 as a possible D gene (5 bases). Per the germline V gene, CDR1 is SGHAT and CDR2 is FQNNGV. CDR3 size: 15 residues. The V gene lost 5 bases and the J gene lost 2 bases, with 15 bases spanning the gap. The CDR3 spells CASSPSLERQETQYF. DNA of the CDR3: TGTGCCAGCAGCCCCTCGCTAGAGCGGCAAGAGACCCAGTACTTC.

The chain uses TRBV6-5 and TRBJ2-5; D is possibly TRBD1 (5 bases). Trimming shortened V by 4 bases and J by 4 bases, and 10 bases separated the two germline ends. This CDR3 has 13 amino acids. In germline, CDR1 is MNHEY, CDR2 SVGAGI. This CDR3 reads CASSSLGAETQYF. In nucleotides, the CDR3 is TGTGCCAGCAGTTCATTAGGGGCAGAGACCCAGTACTTC.

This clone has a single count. The CDR3 loop reads CATSRDFLNEKLFF. CDR3 nucleotides: TGTGCCACCAGCAGAGATTTCCTTAATGAAAAACTGTTTTTT. The V call is TRBV15, the J call TRBJ1-4; unclear D gene. The CDR3 loop spans 14 amino acids. The V and J ends lost 0 bases and 4 bases respectively, with 6 bases between them. Germline V gives CDR1 LNHNV, CDR2 YYDKDF (reference sequence). Using reference TRBV15 and TRBJ1-4 for the parts outside the CDR3, the full variable domain is DAMVIQNPRYQVTQFGKPVTLSCSQTLNHNVMYWYQQKSSQAPKLLFHYYDKDFNNEADTPDNFQSRRPNTSFCFLDIRSPGLGDTAMYLCATSRDFLNEKLFFGSGTQLSVL.

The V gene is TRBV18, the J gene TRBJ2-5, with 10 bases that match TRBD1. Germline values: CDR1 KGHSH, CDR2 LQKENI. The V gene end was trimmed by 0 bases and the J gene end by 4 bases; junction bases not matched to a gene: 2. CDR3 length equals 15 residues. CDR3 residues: CASSPPGQGPETQYF. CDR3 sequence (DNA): TGTGCCAGCTCACCACCGGGACAGGGGCCAGAGACCCAGTACTTC.

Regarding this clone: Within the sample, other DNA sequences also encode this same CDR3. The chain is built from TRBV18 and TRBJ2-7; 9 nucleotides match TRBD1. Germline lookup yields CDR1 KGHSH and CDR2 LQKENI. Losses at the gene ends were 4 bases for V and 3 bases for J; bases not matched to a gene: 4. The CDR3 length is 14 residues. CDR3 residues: CASSLETGGYEQYF. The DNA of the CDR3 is TGTGCCAGCTCACTGGAGACAGGGGGCTACGAGCAGTACTTC.

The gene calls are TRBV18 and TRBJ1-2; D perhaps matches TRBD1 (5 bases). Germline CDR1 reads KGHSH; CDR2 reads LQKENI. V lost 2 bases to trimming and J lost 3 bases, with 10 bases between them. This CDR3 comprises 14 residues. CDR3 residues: CASSPLTGDYGYTF. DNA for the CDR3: TGTGCCAGCTCACCATTAACAGGAGACTATGGCTACACCTTC.

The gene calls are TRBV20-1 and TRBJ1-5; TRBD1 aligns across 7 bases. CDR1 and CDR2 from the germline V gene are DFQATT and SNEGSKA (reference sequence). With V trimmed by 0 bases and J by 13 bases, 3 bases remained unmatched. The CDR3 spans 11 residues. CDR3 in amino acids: CSARDTGQQHF. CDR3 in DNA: TGCAGTGCTAGAGATACGGGACAGCAGCATTTT.

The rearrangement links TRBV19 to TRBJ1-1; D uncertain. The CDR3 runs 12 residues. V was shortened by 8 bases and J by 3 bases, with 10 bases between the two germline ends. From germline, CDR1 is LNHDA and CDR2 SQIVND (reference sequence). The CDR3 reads CASGPPYTEAFF. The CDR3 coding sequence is TGTGCCAGTGGGCCCCCGTACACTGAAGCTTTCTTT.

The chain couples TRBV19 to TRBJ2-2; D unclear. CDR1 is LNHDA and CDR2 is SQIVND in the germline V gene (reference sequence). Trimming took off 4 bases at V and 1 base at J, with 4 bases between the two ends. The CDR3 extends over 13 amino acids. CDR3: CASSKMNTGELFF. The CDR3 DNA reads TGTGCCAGTAGTAAGATGAACACCGGGGAGCTGTTTTTT.

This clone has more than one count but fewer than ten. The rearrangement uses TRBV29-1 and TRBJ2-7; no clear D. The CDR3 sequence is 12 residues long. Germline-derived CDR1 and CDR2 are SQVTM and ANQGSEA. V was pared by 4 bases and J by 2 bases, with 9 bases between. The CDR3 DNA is TGCAGCGTTGCCGTCAGTACCTACGAGCAGTACTTC. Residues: CSVAVSTYEQYF.